What follows are 3 T cell receptor beta chains derived from one specimen sequenced in a study of cytomegalovirus exposure and HLA in healthy donors. PCR primers comprised 60 Vbeta and 13 Jbeta primers. Here immunoSEQ multiplex PCR was the method, and the copy in TCRdb shows in-frame clones only, minus some. The table shows 150,000 to 250,000 clones, with around three quarters occurring only once. Sequencing was done on a sample of PBMCs. Source of these receptors: a man aged 25 to 45 in good health and CMV-seronegative.

The DNA of the CDR3 is TGTGCCAGCAGTTGGGCTATGAACACTGAAGCTTTCTTT. Its translation is CASSWAMNTEAFF. The gene calls are TRBV27 and TRBJ1-1; D remains unclear. This CDR3 has 13 residues. The V gene's germline CDR1 is MNHEY and CDR2 SMNVEV (reference sequence). The V end was cut by 4 bases, the J end by 0 bases, with 6 bases between.

This chain connects TRBV30 to TRBJ1-5; 10 nucleotides line up with TRBD1. With 5 bases clipped from V and 5 bases from J, the junction kept 3 bases outside the gene matches. CDR1 GTSNPN and CDR2 SVGIG come from the germline V gene (reference sequence). The CDR3 length is 13 residues. CDR3 loop: CAWSGTGDQPQHF. For the CDR3, the DNA is TGTGCCTGGTCCGGGACAGGGGATCAGCCCCAGCATTTT. The entire variable domain, with the rest obtained from reference TRBV30 and TRBJ1-5, is as follows: SQTIHQWPATLVQPVGSPLSLECTVEGTSNPNLYWYRQAAGRGLQLLFYSVGIGQISSEVPQNLSASRPQDRQFILSSKKLLLSDSGFYLCAWSGTGDQPQHFGDGTRLSIL.

This chain connects TRBV11-3 to TRBJ1-1; tentatively, D is TRBD1 (5 bases). The CDR3 runs to 13 residues. The V gene's germline CDR1 is SGHNT and CDR2 YENEEA. Trimming removed 4 bases at V and 1 base at J, with 7 bases between. The CDR3 is CASSYRKNTEAFF. The CDR3 DNA reads TGTGCCAGCAGCTACAGGAAGAACACTGAAGCTTTCTTT.